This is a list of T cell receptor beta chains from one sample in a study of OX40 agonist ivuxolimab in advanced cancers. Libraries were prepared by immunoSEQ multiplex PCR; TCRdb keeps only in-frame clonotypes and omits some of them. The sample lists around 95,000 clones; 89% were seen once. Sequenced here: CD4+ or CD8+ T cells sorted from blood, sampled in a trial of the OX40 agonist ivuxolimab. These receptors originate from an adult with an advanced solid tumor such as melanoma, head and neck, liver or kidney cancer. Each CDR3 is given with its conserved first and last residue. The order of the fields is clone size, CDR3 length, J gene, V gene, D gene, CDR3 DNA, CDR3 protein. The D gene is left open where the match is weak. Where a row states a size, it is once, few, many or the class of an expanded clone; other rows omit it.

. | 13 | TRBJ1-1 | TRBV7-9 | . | TGTGCCAGCGGAAAGGGATCAAACACTGAAGCTTTCTTT | CASGKGSNTEAFF
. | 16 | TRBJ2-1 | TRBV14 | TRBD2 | TGTGCCAGCAGCCAATGGGGGCTAGCGGGCTACAATGAGCAGTTCTTC | CASSQWGLAGYNEQFF
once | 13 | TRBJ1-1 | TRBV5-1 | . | TGCGCCAGCAACTTGGCCTCGAACACTGAAGCTTTCTTT | CASNLASNTEAFF
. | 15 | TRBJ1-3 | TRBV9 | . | TGTGCCAGCAGCGTAGATGTGGTCGGCGGAAACACCATATATTTT | CASSVDVVGGNTIYF
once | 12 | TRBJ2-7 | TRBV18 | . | TGTGCCAGCTCACCGACAGTGGGCGAGCAGTACTTC | CASSPTVGEQYF
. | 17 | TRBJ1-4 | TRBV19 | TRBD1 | TGTGCCAGTAGTAAGATGTCGGGACAGGTCGGGAATGAAAAACTGTTTTTT | CASSKMSGQVGNEKLFF
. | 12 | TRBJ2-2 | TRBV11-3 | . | TGTGCCAGCAGCTCTTACACCGGGGAGCTGTTTTTT | CASSSYTGELFF
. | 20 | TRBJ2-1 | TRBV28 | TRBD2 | TGTGCCAGCAGTTCATCGGGTGGGACTAGGCCCCGCGAGGTCATTAATGAGCAGTTCTTC | CASSSSGGTRPREVINEQFF
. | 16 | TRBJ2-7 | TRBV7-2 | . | TGTGCCAGCAGTTTAGTAGGGGGTACAAACTCCTACGAGCAGTACTTC | CASSLVGGTNSYEQYF
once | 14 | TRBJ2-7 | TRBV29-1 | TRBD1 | TGCAGCGCCGTACAGGGGGCCCTTTCGTACGAGCAGTACTTC | CSAVQGALSYEQYF
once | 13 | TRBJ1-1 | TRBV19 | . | TGTGCCAGTAGTATAGGTCAGAACACTGAAGCTTTCTTT | CASSIGQNTEAFF
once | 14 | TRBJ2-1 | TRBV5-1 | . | TGCGCCAGCAGCTGGGGACAACTCAACAATGAGCAGTTCTTC | CASSWGQLNNEQFF
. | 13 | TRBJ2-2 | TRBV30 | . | TGTGCCTGGAGCTGGGGACGCACCGGGGAGCTGTTTTTT | CAWSWGRTGELFF
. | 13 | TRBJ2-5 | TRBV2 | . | TGTGCCAGCAGTGCAAGTCACAAAGAGACCCAGTACTTC | CASSASHKETQYF
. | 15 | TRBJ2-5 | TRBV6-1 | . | TGTGCCAGCAGTGACGTCCGGGGGATCCAAGAGACCCAGTACTTC | CASSDVRGIQETQYF
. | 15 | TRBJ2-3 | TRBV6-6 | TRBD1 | TGTGCCAGCAGCCCCGGGACAGGGGAATCAGATACGCAGTATTTT | CASSPGTGESDTQYF
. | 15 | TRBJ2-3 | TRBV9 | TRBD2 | TGTGCCAGCAGCGTAGGTAGCGGGGGAACAGATACGCAGTATTTT | CASSVGSGGTDTQYF
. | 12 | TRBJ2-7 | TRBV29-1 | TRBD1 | TGCAGCGTACTGACAGGGTTTCAGGAGCAGTACTTC | CSVLTGFQEQYF
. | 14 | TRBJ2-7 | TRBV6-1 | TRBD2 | TGTGCCAGCAGACAGGTACTAGCGGGTTACGAGCAGTACTTC | CASRQVLAGYEQYF
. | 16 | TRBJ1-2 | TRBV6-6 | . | TGTGCCAGCACCTACCAGACAGGCACAAAAGTTTATGGCTACACCTTC | CASTYQTGTKVYGYTF
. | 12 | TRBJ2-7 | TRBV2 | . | TGTGCCAGCAGTGGTCAAATCTACGAGCAGTACTTC | CASSGQIYEQYF
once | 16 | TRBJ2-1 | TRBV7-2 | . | TGTGCCAGCAGCTTAGGTGCGGGAAGATCCTACAATGAGCAGTTCTTC | CASSLGAGRSYNEQFF
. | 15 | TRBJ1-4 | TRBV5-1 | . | TGCGCCAGCAGTACCATTGGGGGTCATGATGAAAAACTGTTTTTT | CASSTIGGHDEKLFF
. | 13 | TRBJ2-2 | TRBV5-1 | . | TGCGCCAGCAGCTTGGCGGACGGTCCCCACCGTTTTTTT | CASSLADGPHRFF
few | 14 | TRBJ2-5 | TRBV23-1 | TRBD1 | TGCGCCAGCAGGAGGACAGGGGAGGGGGAGACCCAGTACTTC | CASRRTGEGETQYF
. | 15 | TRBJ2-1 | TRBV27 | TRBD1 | TGTGCCAGCAGTTGGAACAGGGGCCACTACAATGAGCAGTTCTTC | CASSWNRGHYNEQFF
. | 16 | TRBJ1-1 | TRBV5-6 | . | TGTGCCAGCACCCCCTGGTTGGGGCCGGGAAACACTGAAGCTTTCTTT | CASTPWLGPGNTEAFF
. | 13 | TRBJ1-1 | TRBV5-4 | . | TGTGCCAGCAGCTTGCCTGACAGATTTGAAGCTTTCTTT | CASSLPDRFEAFF